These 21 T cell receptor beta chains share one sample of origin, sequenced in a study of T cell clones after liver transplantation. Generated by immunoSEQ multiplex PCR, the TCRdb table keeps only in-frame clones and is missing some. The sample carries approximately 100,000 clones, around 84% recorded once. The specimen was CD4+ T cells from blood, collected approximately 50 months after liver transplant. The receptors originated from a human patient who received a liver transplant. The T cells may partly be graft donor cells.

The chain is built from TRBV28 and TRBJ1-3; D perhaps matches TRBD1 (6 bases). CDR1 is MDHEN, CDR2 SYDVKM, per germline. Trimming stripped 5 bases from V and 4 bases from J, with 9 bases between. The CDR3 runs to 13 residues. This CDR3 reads CASSRGTGNTIYF. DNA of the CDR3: TGTGCCAGCAGTAGGGGGACGGGAAACACCATATATTTT.

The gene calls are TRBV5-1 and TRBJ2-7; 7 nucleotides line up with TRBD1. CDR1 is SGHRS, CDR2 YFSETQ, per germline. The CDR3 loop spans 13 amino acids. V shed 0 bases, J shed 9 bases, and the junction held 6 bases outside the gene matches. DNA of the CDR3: TGCGCCAGCAGCTTGGGACAGGGAGCAGGGCAGTACTTC. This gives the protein CASSLGQGAGQYF.

CDR3 DNA: TGCGCCAGCAGCCAAGGTAGCGGCAACTACGAGCAGTACTTC. Protein product: CASSQGSGNYEQYF. This chain joins TRBV4-3 and TRBJ2-7, with D possibly being TRBD2 (6 bases). This CDR3 spans 14 amino acids. The ends were cut back, 1 base at V and 3 bases at J, with 10 bases in the middle. Per germline, CDR1 LGHNA and CDR2 YSLEER.

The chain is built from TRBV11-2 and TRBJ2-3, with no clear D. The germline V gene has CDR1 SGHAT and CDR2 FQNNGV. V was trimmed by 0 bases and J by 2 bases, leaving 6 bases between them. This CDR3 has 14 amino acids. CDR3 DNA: TGTGCCAGCAGCTTAGATCCGAACACAGATACGCAGTATTTT. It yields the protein CASSLDPNTDTQYF.

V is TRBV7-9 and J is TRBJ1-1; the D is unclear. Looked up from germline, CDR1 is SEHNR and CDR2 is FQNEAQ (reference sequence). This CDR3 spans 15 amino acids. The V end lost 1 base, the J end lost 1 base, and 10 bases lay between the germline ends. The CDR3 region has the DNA TGTGCCAGCAGCTTAGGCGCGTCAAAGAACACTGAAGCTTTCTTT. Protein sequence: CASSLGASKNTEAFF. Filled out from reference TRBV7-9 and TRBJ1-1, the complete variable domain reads DTGVSQNPRHKITKRGQNVTFRCDPISEHNRLYWYRQTLGQGPEFLTYFQNEAQLEKSRLLSDRFSAERPKGSFSTLEIQRTEQGDSAMYLCASSLGASKNTEAFFGQGTRLTVV.

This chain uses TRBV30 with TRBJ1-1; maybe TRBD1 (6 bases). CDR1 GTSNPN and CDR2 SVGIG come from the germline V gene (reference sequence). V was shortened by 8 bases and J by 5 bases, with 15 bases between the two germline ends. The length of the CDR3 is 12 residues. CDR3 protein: CAGEGGLTEAFF. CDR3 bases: TGTGCCGGCGAGGGGGGCCTGACTGAAGCTTTCTTT.

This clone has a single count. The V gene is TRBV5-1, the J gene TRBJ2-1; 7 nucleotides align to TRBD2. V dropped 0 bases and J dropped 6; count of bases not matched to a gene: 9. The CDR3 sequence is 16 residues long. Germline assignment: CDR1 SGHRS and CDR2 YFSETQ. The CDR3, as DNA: TGCGCCAGCAGCTTGGTGAGCGGGATCCAACGCAATGAGCAGTTCTTC. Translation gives CASSLVSGIQRNEQFF.

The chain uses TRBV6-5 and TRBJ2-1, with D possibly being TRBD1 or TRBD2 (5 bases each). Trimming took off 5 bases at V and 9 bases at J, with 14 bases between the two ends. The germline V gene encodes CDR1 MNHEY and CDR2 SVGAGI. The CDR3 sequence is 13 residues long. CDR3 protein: CASSKLSGTEQFF. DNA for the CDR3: TGTGCCAGCAGTAAATTATCCGGGACTGAGCAGTTCTTC.

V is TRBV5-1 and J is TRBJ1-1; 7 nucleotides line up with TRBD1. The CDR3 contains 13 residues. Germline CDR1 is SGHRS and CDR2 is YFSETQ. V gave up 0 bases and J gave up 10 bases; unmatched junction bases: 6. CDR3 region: CASSLGIGGTAFF. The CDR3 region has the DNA TGCGCCAGCAGCTTGGGAATAGGGGGCACAGCTTTCTTT.

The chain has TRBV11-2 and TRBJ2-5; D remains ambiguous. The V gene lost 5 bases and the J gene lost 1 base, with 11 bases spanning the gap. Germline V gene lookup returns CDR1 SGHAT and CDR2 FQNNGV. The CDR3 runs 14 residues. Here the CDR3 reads CASSVRASQETQYF. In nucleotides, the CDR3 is TGTGCCAGCAGCGTACGGGCTTCCCAAGAGACCCAGTACTTC.

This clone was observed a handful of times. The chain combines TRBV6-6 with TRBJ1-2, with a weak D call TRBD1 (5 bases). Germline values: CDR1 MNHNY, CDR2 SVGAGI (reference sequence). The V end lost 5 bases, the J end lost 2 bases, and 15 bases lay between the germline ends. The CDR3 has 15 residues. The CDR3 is CASSDPGRVNYGYTF. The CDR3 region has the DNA TGTGCCAGCAGTGACCCAGGCAGGGTGAACTATGGCTACACCTTC.

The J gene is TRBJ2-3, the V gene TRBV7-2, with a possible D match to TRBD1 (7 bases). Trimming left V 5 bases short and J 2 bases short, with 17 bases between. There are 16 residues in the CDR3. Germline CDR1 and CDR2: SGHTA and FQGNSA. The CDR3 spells CASSRTGGQFTDTQYF. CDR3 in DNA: TGTGCCAGCAGCCGAACCGGGGGACAGTTCACAGATACGCAGTATTTT. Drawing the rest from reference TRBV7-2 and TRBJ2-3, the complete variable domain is GAGVSQSPSNKVTEKGKDVELRCDPISGHTALYWYRQSLGQGLEFLIYFQGNSAPDKSGLPSDRFSAERTGGSVSTLTIQRTQQEDSAVYLCASSRTGGQFTDTQYFGPGTRLTVL.

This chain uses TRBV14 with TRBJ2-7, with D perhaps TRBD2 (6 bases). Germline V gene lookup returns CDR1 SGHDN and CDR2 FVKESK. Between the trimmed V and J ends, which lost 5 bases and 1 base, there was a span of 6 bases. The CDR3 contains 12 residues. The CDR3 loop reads CASSGRSYEQYF. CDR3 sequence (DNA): TGTGCCAGCAGCGGGAGGTCCTACGAGCAGTACTTC.

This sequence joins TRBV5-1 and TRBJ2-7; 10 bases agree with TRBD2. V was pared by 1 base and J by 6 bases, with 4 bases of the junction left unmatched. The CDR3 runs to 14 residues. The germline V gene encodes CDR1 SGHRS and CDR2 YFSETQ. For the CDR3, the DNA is TGCGCCAGCAGCTTGAGCGGGAGGGATTTCGAGCAGTACTTC. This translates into CASSLSGRDFEQYF.

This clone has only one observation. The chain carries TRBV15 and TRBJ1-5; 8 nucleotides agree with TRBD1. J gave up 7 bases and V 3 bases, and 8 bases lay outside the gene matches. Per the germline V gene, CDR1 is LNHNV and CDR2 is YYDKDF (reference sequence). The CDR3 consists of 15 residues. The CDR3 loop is CATSRVPGGGQPQHF. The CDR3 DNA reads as TGTGCCACCAGCAGGGTACCAGGGGGCGGACAGCCCCAGCATTTT.

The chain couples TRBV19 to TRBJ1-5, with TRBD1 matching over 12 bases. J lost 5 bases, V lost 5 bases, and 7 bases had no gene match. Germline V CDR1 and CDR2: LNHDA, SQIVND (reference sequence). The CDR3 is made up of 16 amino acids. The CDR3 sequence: CASSGTGGGLDQPQHF. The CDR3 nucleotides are TGTGCCAGTAGTGGGACAGGGGGCGGTTTGGATCAGCCCCAGCATTTT.

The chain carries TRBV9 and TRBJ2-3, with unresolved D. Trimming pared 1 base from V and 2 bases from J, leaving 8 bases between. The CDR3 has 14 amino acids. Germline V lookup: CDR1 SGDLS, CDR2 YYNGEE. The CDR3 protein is CASSVISHTDTQYF. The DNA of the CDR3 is TGTGCCAGCAGCGTAATATCGCACACAGATACGCAGTATTTT.

CDR3 DNA: TGTGCCAGCAGTTACTCGTGGGGTTCCTACGAGCAGTACTTC. Its translation is CASSYSWGSYEQYF. J is TRBJ2-7 and V is TRBV6-5; no clear D. CDR3 length: 14 residues. Germline-derived CDR1 and CDR2 are MNHEY and SVGAGI. V was pared by 0 bases and J by 1 base, with 7 bases between.

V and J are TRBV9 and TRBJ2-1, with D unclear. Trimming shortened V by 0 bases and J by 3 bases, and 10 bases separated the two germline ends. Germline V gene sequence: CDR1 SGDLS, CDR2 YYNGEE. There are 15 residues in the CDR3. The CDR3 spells CASSVGSVLYNEQFF. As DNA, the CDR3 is TGTGCCAGCAGCGTAGGATCAGTCCTCTACAATGAGCAGTTCTTC.

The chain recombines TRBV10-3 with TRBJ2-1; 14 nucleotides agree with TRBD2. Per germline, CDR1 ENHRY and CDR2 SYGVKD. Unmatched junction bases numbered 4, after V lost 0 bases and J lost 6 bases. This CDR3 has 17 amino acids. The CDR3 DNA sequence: TGTGCCATCAGTGAGTCGACTAGCGGGGGGGGAAGCAATGAGCAGTTCTTC. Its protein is CAISESTSGGGSNEQFF.

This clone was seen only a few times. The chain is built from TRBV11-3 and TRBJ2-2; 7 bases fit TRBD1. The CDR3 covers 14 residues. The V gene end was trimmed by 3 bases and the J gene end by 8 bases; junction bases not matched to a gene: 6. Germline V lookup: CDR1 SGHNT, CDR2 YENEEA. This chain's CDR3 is CASSFGTAQGELFF. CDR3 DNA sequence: TGTGCCAGCAGCTTCGGGACAGCCCAGGGGGAGCTGTTTTTT.